These 4 T cell receptor beta chains came from one sample sequenced in a study of blood T cell repertoires in COVID-19. Generated by immunoSEQ multiplex PCR, the TCRdb table keeps only in-frame clones and is missing some. In the table there are about 110,000 clones, approximately 89% of which are singletons. The sample was peripheral blood. Receptors originate from a man aged 45 to 65 with active or convalescent COVID-19.

The chain joins TRBV27 to TRBJ1-4; unclear D gene. Germline CDR1 reads MNHEY; CDR2 reads SMNVEV (reference sequence). The germline V and J ends were trimmed by 7 bases and 4 bases, with 16 bases remaining between them. This CDR3 spans 15 amino acids. CDR3 in amino acids: CASNRRATSNEKLFF. CDR3 DNA: TGTGCCAGCAACCGGAGGGCAACTAGTAATGAAAAACTGTTTTTT.

The rearrangement uses TRBV7-8 and TRBJ1-2; TRBD1 might be the D (5 bases). The CDR3 has 14 amino acids. The germline V and J ends were trimmed by 0 bases and 0 bases, with 5 bases remaining between them. The germline V gene encodes CDR1 SGHVS and CDR2 FQNEAQ. CDR3 bases: TGTGCCAGCAGCTTAGCACAGGCTAACTATGGCTACACCTTC. It is translated as CASSLAQANYGYTF.

The chain is built from TRBV6-6 and TRBJ2-3; TRBD1 matches 8 bases. CDR3 size: 16 residues. With V trimmed by 6 bases and J by 3 bases, 11 bases remained unmatched. Per the germline V gene, CDR1 is MNHNY and CDR2 is SVGAGI (reference sequence). CDR3 coding DNA: TGTGCCAGCAGGTTTGGTGGACAGGGCGGGACAGATACGCAGTATTTT. It is translated as CASRFGGQGGTDTQYF.

This sequence joins TRBV6-6 and TRBJ2-1; D is possibly TRBD1 (6 bases). Germline V CDR1 and CDR2: MNHNY, SVGAGI (reference sequence). Trimming took off 0 bases at V and 4 bases at J, with 10 bases between the two ends. There are 15 residues in the CDR3. The CDR3 loop reads CASSYSWGRYNEQFF. The CDR3 nucleotides are TGTGCCAGCAGTTACTCCTGGGGGCGATACAATGAGCAGTTCTTC.